The sequence of this TCR beta chain was determined in a study of cytomegalovirus exposure and HLA in healthy donors. At the level of the study: From HLA-typed donors, an early data release held about 92 million unique TCRs.

Worth noting for this clone: The target antigen is unknown.

The CDR3 sequence is 16 residues long. Germline V CDR1 and CDR2: SGHNT, YENEEA. Trimming pared 3 bases from V and 1 base from J, leaving 15 bases between. The PCR employed 60 Vbeta primers together with 13 Jbeta primers. Sequencing used immunoSEQ multiplex PCR; TCRdb keeps in-frame clones, though not all of them. The table has about 80,000 clones, around three quarters seen once. Study results and caveats: By HLA locus, TCR association rates varied in a later analysis, with DRB1 showing the most and HLA-C the fewest. Productive status was seen about 90% or about 30% of the time for most TCR beta V segments in an earlier analysis.

The sequence was collected from a woman aged 35 to 49 in good health and CMV-seropositive. The sequencing input was PBMCs. The chain couples TRBV11-3 to TRBJ1-1; D possibly corresponds to TRBD1 (6 bases). Here the CDR3 reads CASSFYQRGQNTEAFF. The CDR3 DNA reads TGTGCCAGCAGCTTCTACCAGAGGGGACAGAACACTGAAGCTTTCTTT.